The next 5 T cell receptor beta chains were all read from a single sample in a study of OX40 agonist ivuxolimab in advanced cancers. Method: immunoSEQ multiplex PCR; TCRdb's copy keeps in-frame clones and lacks some. The repertoire includes 71,000 or so clones, 85% to 95% of them detected once, and roughly 6.7% sits in the top ten. The material sequenced was CD4+ or CD8+ T cells sorted from blood, taken in a trial of the OX40 agonist ivuxolimab. The receptors were gathered from an adult with an advanced solid tumor such as melanoma, head and neck, liver or kidney cancer.

V usage is TRBV9 and J usage is TRBJ2-1; D is unclear. V dropped 3 bases and J dropped 6 bases, with 13 bases sitting between them. The CDR3 sequence is 14 residues long. Germline values: CDR1 SGDLS, CDR2 YYNGEE. The CDR3 is CASSASQIVNEQFF. In DNA form, the CDR3 reads TGTGCCAGCAGCGCTTCACAGATCGTCAATGAGCAGTTCTTC.

The chain recombines TRBV7-8 with TRBJ2-6; 10 positions agree with TRBD2. V gave up 3 bases and J gave up 3 bases; unmatched junction bases: 5. The CDR3 is 17 amino acids. The V gene's germline CDR1 is SGHVS and CDR2 FQNEAQ. CDR3 protein: CASSFLAGAGGANVLTF. The CDR3 DNA reads TGTGCCAGCAGCTTTCTAGCGGGAGCTGGTGGGGCCAACGTCCTGACTTTC.

The chain is built from TRBV7-8 and TRBJ1-5; 8 positions agree with TRBD1. Germline V CDR1 and CDR2: SGHVS, FQNEAQ. The trim removed 3 bases at V and 3 bases at J, leaving 1 base unmatched. The length of the CDR3 is 14 residues. CDR3: CASSLDRDNQPQHF. CDR3 nucleotides: TGTGCCAGCAGCTTGGACAGGGACAATCAGCCCCAGCATTTT.

The chain joins TRBV14 to TRBJ2-1; 7 nucleotides agree with TRBD1. There are 14 residues in the CDR3. Germline V gives CDR1 SGHDN, CDR2 FVKESK. V was clipped by 5 bases and J by 1 base; unmatched bases: 2. CDR3 protein: CASSGQESYNEQFF. The CDR3 bases are TGTGCCAGCAGCGGACAGGAGTCCTACAATGAGCAGTTCTTC.

The V call is TRBV2, the J call TRBJ2-7; 10 bases are shared with TRBD1. The V gene's germline CDR1 is SNHLY and CDR2 FYNNEI. Trimming removed 7 bases from V and 1 base from J; junction bases left unmatched: 16. The CDR3 has 18 amino acids. The CDR3 coding sequence is TGTGCCAGCAATAAGCCCGGGACAGGGGCGACCCCTTCCTACGAGCAGTACTTC. It codes for CASNKPGTGATPSYEQYF. The whole variable domain, filled in from reference TRBV2 and TRBJ2-7, reads EPEVTQTPSHQVTQMGQEVILRCVPISNHLYFYWYRQILGQKVEFLVSFYNNEISEKSEIFDDQFSVERPDGSNFTLKIRSTKLEDSAMYFCASNKPGTGATPSYEQYFGPGTRLTVT.